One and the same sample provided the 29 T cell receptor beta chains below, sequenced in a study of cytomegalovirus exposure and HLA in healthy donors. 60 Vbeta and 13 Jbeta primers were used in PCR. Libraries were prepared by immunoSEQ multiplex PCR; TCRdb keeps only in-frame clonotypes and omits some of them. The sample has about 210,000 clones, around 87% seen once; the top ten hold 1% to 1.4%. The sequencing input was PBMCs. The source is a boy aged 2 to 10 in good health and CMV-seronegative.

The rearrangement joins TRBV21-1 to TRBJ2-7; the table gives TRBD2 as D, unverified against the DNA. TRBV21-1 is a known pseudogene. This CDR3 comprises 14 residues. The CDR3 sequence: CASVSTRKTYEQYF. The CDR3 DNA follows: TGTGCCAGCGTATCGACTAGGAAAACCTACGAGCAGTACTTC.

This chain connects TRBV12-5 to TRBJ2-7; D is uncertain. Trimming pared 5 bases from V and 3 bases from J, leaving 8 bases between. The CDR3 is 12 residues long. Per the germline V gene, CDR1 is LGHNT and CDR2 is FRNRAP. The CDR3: CASGPGIYEQYF. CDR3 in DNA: TGTGCTAGTGGTCCCGGTATCTACGAGCAGTACTTC.

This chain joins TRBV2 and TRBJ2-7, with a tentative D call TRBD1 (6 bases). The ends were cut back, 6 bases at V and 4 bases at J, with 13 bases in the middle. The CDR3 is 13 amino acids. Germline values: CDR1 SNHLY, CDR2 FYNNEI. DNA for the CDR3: TGTGCCAGCAGCTCCTCAGACAGGTACGAGCAGTACTTC. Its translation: CASSSSDRYEQYF.

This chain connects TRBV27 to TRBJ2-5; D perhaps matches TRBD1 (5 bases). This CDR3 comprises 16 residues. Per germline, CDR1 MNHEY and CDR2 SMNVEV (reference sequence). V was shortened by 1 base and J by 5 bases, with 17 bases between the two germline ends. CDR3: CASSLLAGSGGETQYF. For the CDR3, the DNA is TGTGCCAGCAGTTTATTGGCAGGGTCCGGTGGGGAGACCCAGTACTTC.

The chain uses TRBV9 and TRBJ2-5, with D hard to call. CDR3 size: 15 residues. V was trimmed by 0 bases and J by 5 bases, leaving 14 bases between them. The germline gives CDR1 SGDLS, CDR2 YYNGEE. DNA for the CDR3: TGTGCCAGCAGCGTAGTCCCCGGGTCTCAGGAGACCCAGTACTTC. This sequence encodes CASSVVPGSQETQYF.

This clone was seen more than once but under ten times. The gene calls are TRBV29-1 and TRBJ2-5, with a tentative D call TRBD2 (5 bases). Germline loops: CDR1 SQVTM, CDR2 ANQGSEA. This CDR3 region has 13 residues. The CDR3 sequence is CSGNRGLGETQYF. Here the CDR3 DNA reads TGCAGTGGTAATCGCGGGCTTGGAGAGACCCAGTACTTC.

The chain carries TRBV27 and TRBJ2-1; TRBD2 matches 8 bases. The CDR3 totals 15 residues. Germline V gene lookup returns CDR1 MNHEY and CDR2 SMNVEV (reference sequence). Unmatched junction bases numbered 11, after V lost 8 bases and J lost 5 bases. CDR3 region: CASHLRAGVDNEQFF. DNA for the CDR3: TGTGCCAGCCACCTACGAGCGGGGGTCGACAATGAGCAGTTCTTC.

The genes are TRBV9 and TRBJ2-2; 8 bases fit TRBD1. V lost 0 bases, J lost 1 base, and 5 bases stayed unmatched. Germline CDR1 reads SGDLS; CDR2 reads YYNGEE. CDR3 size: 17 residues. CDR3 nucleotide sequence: TGTGCCAGCAGCGTAGGAACAGGGGGATTGAACACCGGGGAGCTGTTTTTT. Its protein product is CASSVGTGGLNTGELFF.

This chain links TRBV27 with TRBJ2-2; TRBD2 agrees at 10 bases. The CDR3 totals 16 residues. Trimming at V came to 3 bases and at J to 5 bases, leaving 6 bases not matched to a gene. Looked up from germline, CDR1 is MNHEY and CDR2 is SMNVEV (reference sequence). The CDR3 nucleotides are TGTGCCAGCAGTTTCCAACTAGCGGGACTTACCGGGGAGCTGTTTTTT. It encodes CASSFQLAGLTGELFF.

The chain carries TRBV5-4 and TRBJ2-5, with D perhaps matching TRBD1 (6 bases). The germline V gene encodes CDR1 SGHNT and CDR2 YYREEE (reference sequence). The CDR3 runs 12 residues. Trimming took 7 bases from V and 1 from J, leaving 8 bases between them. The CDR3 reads CASGQSQETQYF. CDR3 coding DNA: TGTGCCAGCGGACAGAGCCAAGAGACCCAGTACTTC. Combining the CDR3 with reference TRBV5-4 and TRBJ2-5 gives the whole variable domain ETGVTQSPTHLIKTRGQQVTLRCSSQSGHNTVSWYQQALGQGPQFIFQYYREEENGRGNFPPRFSGLQFPNYSSELNVNALELDDSALYLCASGQSQETQYFGPGTRLLVL.

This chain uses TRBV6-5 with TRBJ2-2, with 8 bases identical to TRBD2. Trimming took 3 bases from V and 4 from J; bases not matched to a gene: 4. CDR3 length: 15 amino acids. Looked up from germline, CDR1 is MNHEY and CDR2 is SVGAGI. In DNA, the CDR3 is TGTGCCAGCAGTTATGTGGCGGGGGGCACCGGGGAGCTGTTTTTT. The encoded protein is CASSYVAGGTGELFF.

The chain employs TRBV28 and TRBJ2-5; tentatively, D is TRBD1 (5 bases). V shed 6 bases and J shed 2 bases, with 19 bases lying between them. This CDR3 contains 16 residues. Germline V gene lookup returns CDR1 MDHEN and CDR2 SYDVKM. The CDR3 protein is CASRSTKTGLQETQYF. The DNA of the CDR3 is TGTGCCAGCAGATCAACTAAAACAGGTTTACAAGAGACCCAGTACTTC. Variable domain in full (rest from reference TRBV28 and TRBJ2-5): DVKVTQSSRYLVKRTGEKVFLECVQDMDHENMFWYRQDPGLGLRLIYFSYDVKMKEKGDIPEGYSVSREKKERFSLILESASTNQTSMYLCASRSTKTGLQETQYFGPGTRLLVL.

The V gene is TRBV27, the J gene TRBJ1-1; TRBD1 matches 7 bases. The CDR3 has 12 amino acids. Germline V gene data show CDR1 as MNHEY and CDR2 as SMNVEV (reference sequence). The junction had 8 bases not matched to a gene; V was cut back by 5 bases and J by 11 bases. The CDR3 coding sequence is TGTGCCAGCAGTAAACAACAGGGGCCGGCTTTCTTT. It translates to CASSKQQGPAFF.

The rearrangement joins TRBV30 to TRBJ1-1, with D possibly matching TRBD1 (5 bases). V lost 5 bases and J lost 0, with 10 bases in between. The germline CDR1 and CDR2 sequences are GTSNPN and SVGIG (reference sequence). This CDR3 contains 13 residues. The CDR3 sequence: CAWRQYMNTEAFF. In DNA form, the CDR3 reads TGTGCCTGGCGACAGTACATGAACACTGAAGCTTTCTTT.

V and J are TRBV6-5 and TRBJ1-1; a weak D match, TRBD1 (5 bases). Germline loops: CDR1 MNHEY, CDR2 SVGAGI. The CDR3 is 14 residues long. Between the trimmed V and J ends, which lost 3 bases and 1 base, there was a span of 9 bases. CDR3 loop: CASSYLGGNTEAFF. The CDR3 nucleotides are TGTGCCAGCAGTTATCTGGGGGGGAACACTGAAGCTTTCTTT.

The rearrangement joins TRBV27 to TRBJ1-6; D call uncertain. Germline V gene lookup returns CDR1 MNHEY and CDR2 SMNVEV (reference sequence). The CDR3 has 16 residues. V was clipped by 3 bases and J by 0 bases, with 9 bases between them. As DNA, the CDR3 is TGTGCCAGCAGTTTTATGGCTAGCTCCTATAATTCACCCCTCCACTTT. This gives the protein CASSFMASSYNSPLHF.

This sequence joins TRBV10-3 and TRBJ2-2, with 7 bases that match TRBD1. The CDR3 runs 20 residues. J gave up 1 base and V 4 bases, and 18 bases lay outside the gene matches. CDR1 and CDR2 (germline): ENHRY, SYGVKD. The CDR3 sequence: CAISGVPGTDPTLNTGELFF. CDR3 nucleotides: TGTGCCATCAGTGGGGTACCCGGGACAGACCCTACCTTGAACACCGGGGAGCTGTTTTTT.

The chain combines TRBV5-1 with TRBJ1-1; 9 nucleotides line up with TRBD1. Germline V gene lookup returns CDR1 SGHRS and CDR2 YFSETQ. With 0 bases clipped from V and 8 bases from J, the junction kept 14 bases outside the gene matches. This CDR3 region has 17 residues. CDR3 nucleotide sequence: TGCGCCAGCAGCTTGGACAGGGGGCTCCGGGGGGAACGAGAAGCTTTCTTT. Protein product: CASSLDRGLRGEREAFF.

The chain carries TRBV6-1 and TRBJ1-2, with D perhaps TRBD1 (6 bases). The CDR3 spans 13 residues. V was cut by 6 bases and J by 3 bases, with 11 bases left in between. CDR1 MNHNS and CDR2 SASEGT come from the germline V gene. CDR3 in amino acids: CASRPGVDYGYTF. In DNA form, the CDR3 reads TGTGCCAGCAGACCAGGGGTAGACTATGGCTACACCTTC.

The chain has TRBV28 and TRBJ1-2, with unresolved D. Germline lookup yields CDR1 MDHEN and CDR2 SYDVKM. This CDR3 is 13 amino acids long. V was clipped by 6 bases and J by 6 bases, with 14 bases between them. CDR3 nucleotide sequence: TGTGCCAGCAGACTTACCTCTCAGGATGGCTACACCTTC. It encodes CASRLTSQDGYTF.

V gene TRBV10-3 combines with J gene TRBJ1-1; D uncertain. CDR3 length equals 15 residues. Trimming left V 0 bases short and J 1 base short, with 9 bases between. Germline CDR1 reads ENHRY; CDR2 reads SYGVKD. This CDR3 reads CAISESGRQNTEAFF. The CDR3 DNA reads TGTGCCATCAGTGAGTCGGGCAGGCAGAACACTGAAGCTTTCTTT.

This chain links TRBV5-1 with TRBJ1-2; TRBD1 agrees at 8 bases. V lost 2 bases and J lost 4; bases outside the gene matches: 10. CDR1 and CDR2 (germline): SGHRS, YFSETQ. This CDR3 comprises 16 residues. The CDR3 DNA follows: TGCGCCAGCAGCTTCGGACAGGGTAGTTCTACCTATGGCTACACCTTC. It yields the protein CASSFGQGSSTYGYTF. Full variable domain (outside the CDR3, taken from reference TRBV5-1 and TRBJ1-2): KAGVTQTPRYLIKTRGQQVTLSCSPISGHRSVSWYQQTPGQGLQFLFEYFSETQRNKGNFPGRFSGRQFSNSRSEMNVSTLELGDSALYLCASSFGQGSSTYGYTFGSGTRLTVV.

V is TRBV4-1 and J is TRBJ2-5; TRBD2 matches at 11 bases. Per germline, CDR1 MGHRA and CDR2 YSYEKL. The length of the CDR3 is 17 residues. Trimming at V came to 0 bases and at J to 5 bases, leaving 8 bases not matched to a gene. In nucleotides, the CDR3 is TGCGCCAGCAGCCAAGAGTTGGTAGCGGGGGGGCGGGAGACCCAGTACTTC. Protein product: CASSQELVAGGRETQYF.

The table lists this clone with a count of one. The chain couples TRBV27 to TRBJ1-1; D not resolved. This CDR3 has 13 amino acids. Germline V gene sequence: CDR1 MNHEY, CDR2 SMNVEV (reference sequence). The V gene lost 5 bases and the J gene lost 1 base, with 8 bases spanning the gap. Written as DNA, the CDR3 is TGTGCCAGCAGTCTAGCTTCGAACACTGAAGCTTTCTTT. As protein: CASSLASNTEAFF.

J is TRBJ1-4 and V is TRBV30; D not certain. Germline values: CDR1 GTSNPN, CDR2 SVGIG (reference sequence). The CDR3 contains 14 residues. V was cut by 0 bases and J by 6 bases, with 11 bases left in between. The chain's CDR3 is CAWSVPSVYEKLFF. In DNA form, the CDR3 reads TGTGCCTGGAGTGTACCTAGCGTTTATGAAAAACTGTTTTTT.

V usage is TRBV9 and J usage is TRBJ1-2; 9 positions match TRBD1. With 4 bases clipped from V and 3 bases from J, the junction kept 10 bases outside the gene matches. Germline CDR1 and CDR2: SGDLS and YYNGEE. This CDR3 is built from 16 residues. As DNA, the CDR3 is TGTGCCAGCAGCCCCGGGACAGGGATTGGCGACTATGGCTACACCTTC. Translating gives CASSPGTGIGDYGYTF.

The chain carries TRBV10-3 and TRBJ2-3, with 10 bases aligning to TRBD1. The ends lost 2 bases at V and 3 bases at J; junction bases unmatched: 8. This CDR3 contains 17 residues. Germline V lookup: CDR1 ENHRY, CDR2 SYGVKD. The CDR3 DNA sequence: TGTGCCATCAGTGAGCGCCCGACAGGGGGCAGAACAGATACGCAGTATTTT. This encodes CAISERPTGGRTDTQYF.

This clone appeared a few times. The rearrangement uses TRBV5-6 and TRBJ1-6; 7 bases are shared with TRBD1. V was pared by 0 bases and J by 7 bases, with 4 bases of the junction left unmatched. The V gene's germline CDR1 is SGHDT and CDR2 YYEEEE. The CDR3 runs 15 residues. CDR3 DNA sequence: TGTGCCAGCAGCTTGGGGACAGGTTGGAATTCACCCCTCCACTTT. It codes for CASSLGTGWNSPLHF. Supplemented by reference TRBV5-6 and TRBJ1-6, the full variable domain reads DAGVTQSPTHLIKTRGQQVTLRCSPKSGHDTVSWYQQALGQGPQFIFQYYEEEERQRGNFPDRFSGHQFPNYSSELNVNALLLGDSALYLCASSLGTGWNSPLHFGNGTRLTVT.

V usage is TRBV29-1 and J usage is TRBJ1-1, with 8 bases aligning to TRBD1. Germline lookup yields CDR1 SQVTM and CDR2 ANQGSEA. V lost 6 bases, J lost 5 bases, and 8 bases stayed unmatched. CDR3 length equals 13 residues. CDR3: CSVKTGAATEAFF. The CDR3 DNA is TGCAGCGTCAAGACAGGGGCGGCAACTGAAGCTTTCTTT.